A selection of T cell receptor beta chains follows, all from one sample in a study of blood T cell repertoires in COVID-19. The method was immunoSEQ multiplex PCR; TCRdb's version includes in-frame clones alone and lacks a portion of them. The data show some 60,000 clones, 81% seen once. The sample consisted of peripheral blood. All receptors derive from a woman of 80 years or more with active or convalescent COVID-19. The CDR3 runs from the conserved cysteine through the conserved F or W. The order of the fields is clone size, J gene, V gene, D gene, CDR3 DNA, CDR3 protein. A D gene is named only where the DNA matches it firmly. Some rows mark clone size as missing; the rest say once, few, many or name a class of expanded clone.

.	TRBJ2-3	TRBV18	.	TGTGCCAGCTCCCTACAGGGGGGGCCGCGGGATACGCAGTATTTT	CASSLQGGPRDTQYF
.	TRBJ2-1	TRBV11-2	.	TGTGCCAGCAGCGAAGGGACTGCTATCGATGAGCAGTTCTTC	CASSEGTAIDEQFF
.	TRBJ2-7	TRBV2	.	TGTGCCAGCAGTGGGCTAGCGCTGGGCGAGCAGTACTTC	CASSGLALGEQYF
.	TRBJ1-1	TRBV7-8	TRBD1	TGTGCCAGCAGCCGAAGAGGGACAGCGAACACTGAAGCTTTCTTT	CASSRRGTANTEAFF
.	TRBJ1-1	TRBV6-2/TRBV6-3	.	TGTGCCAGCAGTCAAGCGGAGAGCACTGAAGCTTTCTTT	CASSQAESTEAFF
once	TRBJ2-1	TRBV7-2	TRBD1	TGTGCCAGCAGCTTAGATGGGACAGGGGGCTACAATGAGCAGTTCTTC	CASSLDGTGGYNEQFF
.	TRBJ1-2	TRBV20-1	.	TGCAGTGCGGCCGGGGTAGGTGGCTACACCTTC	CSAAGVGGYTF
.	TRBJ1-4	TRBV12-3/TRBV12-4	.	TGTGCCAGCAGTTTAATCAGTGGTGAAAAACTGTTTTTT	CASSLISGEKLFF
.	TRBJ1-5	TRBV6-2/TRBV6-3	TRBD1	TGTGCCAGCAGTTACGTAGGCCAACCGGGACAGGGCCCTAATCAGCCCCAGCATTTT	CASSYVGQPGQGPNQPQHF
.	TRBJ1-1	TRBV28	.	TGTGCCAGCACAGTGAACACTGAAGCTTTCTTT	CASTVNTEAFF
.	TRBJ2-7	TRBV6-5	.	TGTGCCAGCAACCAGGGGCGTAAAACCTACGAGCAGTACTTC	CASNQGRKTYEQYF
.	TRBJ2-2	TRBV10-1	.	TGCGCCAGCAGTGAGGATATTTGGCCCGGGGAGCTGTTTTTT	CASSEDIWPGELFF
.	TRBJ1-2	TRBV2	.	TGTGCCAGCTCGGCAGGGACTAACTATGGCTACACCTTC	CASSAGTNYGYTF
once	TRBJ2-7	TRBV7-2	.	TGTGCCAGCAGCTTAACGGTAGTCTCCCTCGAGCAGTACTTC	CASSLTVVSLEQYF
.	TRBJ2-1	TRBV11-2	.	TGTGCCAGCAGCTTAATAGCTGCCTCCTACAATGAGCAGTTCTTC	CASSLIAASYNEQFF
.	TRBJ2-2	TRBV7-9	.	TGTGCCAGCAGCACTCGGACAGTGACGTTGGCCGGGGAGCTGTTTTTT	CASSTRTVTLAGELFF
.	TRBJ1-1	TRBV9	.	TGTGCCAGCAGCGTAGGCCGGGGGGCGACTGAAGCTTTCTTT	CASSVGRGATEAFF
.	TRBJ2-1	TRBV15	TRBD2	TGTGCCACCAGCAGAGATCGTAGCGGGGGGGCCTCGGTCTACAATGAGCAGTTCTTC	CATSRDRSGGASVYNEQFF
.	TRBJ2-1	TRBV10-1	TRBD1	TGCGCCAGCAGTGAGATGGGACAGGGATACAATGAGCAGTTCTTC	CASSEMGQGYNEQFF
.	TRBJ2-5	TRBV19	TRBD2	TGTGCCAGTACCCTAGGGGTCGGGGGGCAAGAGACCCAGTACTTC	CASTLGVGGQETQYF
.	TRBJ2-3	TRBV6-2/TRBV6-3	TRBD2	TGTGCCAGCAGTTACTCCCCTTTACTAGCGGGGGGCACAGATACGCAGTATTTT	CASSYSPLLAGGTDTQYF
few	TRBJ1-1	TRBV21-1	.	TGTGCCAGCAGCATCGAAGCGGGGATCGTTGACACTGAAGCTTTCTTT	CASSIEAGIVDTEAFF
.	TRBJ2-7	TRBV27	TRBD2	TGTGCCAGCAGTTCCGGGACTAGCGGGGGGGCCGAGCAGTACTTC	CASSSGTSGGAEQYF
.	TRBJ2-1	TRBV27	TRBD1	TGTGCCAGCAGTCCAAGGGGGCTTGGCTACAATGAGCAGTTCTTC	CASSPRGLGYNEQFF
.	TRBJ2-3	TRBV9	TRBD2	TGTGCCAGCAGCGGCGGGACTAGCATAGCAGATACGCAGTATTTT	CASSGGTSIADTQYF
once	TRBJ2-7	TRBV27	.	TGTGCCAGCAGTCGAGACAGGCCCTACGAGCAGTACTTC	CASSRDRPYEQYF
.	TRBJ2-7	TRBV18	.	TGTGCCAGCTCACCACGGGGGGAGACTTACGAGCAGTACTTC	CASSPRGETYEQYF
.	TRBJ2-3	TRBV19	TRBD2	TGTGCCAGTAGTATAGGACTAGCGGGGGGCGGAGATACGCAGTATTTT	CASSIGLAGGGDTQYF
.	TRBJ1-2	TRBV7-2	.	TGTGCCAGCAGCTTAGAGATAGGGCAGGGGAGCGGCTACACCTTC	CASSLEIGQGSGYTF
.	TRBJ2-1	TRBV5-1	TRBD1	TGCGCCAGCAGCTTCGGGGACAGGGTTCAGCATGAGCAGTTCTTC	CASSFGDRVQHEQFF
.	TRBJ2-5	TRBV9	.	TGTGCCAGCAGCGTAGGAGGGATCCAAGAGACCCAGTACTTC	CASSVGGIQETQYF
.	TRBJ1-1	TRBV14	.	TGTGCCAGCAGCCTGGGGGGACAAGCTTTCTTT	CASSLGGQAFF
.	TRBJ1-5	TRBV28	.	TGTGCCAGCATCATGGGGGGGTTAAGCAATCAGCCCCAGCATTTT	CASIMGGLSNQPQHF
.	TRBJ1-2	TRBV19	.	TGTGCCAGTAGTACAACGGGAGGGAATGGCTACACCTTC	CASSTTGGNGYTF
.	TRBJ1-5	TRBV11-2	.	TGTGCCAGCAGCTCGCAGGGCGGGGGCAATCAGCCCCAGCATTTT	CASSSQGGGNQPQHF
.	TRBJ1-1	TRBV7-6	TRBD1	TGTGCCAGCAGCTTCCAAGTCCCGGGACAGGTCTTGAACACTGAAGCTTTCTTT	CASSFQVPGQVLNTEAFF
.	TRBJ1-3	TRBV3-1/TRBV3-2	.	TGTGCCAGCAGCCTACCCCCGGGAACTGGAAACACCATATATTTT	CASSLPPGTGNTIYF
once	TRBJ2-1	TRBV6-5	.	TGTGCCAGCAGTTCCTTACCCTCAGCTAGCGAGCAGTTCTTC	CASSSLPSASEQFF
.	TRBJ1-4	TRBV28	TRBD1	TGTGCCAGCAGTTCGACAGGGGCGGAACCCAATGAAAAACTGTTTTTT	CASSSTGAEPNEKLFF
.	TRBJ2-1	TRBV9	TRBD1	TGTGCCAGCAGGGGACAGGGGTCCTACAATGAGCAGTTCTTC	CASRGQGSYNEQFF
.	TRBJ2-7	TRBV28	TRBD1	TGTGCCAGCAGGCGGGGACAGGGAACCTACGAGCAGTACTTC	CASRRGQGTYEQYF
.	TRBJ1-1	TRBV3-1/TRBV3-2	.	TGTGCCAGCAGCCCTCTCGGAGGAGATCTAAACACTGAAGCTTTCTTT	CASSPLGGDLNTEAFF
.	TRBJ1-6	TRBV2	TRBD1	TGTGCCAGCGCGGGACAGGCCGCGGGGAATTCACCCCTCCACTTT	CASAGQAAGNSPLHF
.	TRBJ1-2	TRBV4-2	.	TGTGCCAGCAGCCAAGATTGGGCAGGGGCTAACTATGGCTACACCTTC	CASSQDWAGANYGYTF
.	TRBJ1-6	TRBV7-3	TRBD1	TGTGCCAGCAGCCCTCAAGGACAGGGTGGGAATTCACCCCTCCACTTT	CASSPQGQGGNSPLHF
.	TRBJ1-1	TRBV6-5	.	TGTGCCAGCAGGGAGGGAGGCACTGAAGCTTTCTTT	CASREGGTEAFF